Sequencing of this T cell receptor beta chain was carried out in a study of blood T cell repertoires in COVID-19. CDR1 is GTSNPN, CDR2 SVGIG, per germline (reference sequence). The CDR3 runs 14 residues. V was cut by 0 bases and J by 2 bases, with 10 bases left in between. Profiled with immunoSEQ multiplex PCR; TCRdb holds only in-frame clones, not every one. The table lists roughly 300,000 clones, more than 85% of them singletons. The specimen was PBMCs or T cells enriched from blood (not recorded which). The sequence was collected from a woman in her twenties or thirties who had recovered from COVID-19. The chain carries TRBV30 and TRBJ1-1; D remains ambiguous. Here the CDR3 reads CAWSVSAGNTEAFF. CDR3 DNA sequence: TGTGCCTGGAGTGTATCCGCAGGCAACACTGAAGCTTTCTTT.